One and the same sample provided the 28 T cell receptor beta chains below, sequenced in a study of blood T cell repertoires in COVID-19. Sequenced by immunoSEQ multiplex PCR; TCRdb stores in-frame clones only, minus some. This sample has about 160,000 clones, with around 74% found just once. Sequences were obtained from peripheral blood. These receptors were taken from a woman older than 75 with acute or convalescent COVID-19.

The chain recombines TRBV20-1 with TRBJ2-7; TRBD2 matches 11 bases. Germline V gene lookup returns CDR1 DFQATT and CDR2 SNEGSKA (reference sequence). The CDR3 consists of 18 residues. V lost 3 bases and J lost 0; bases outside the gene matches: 13. Here the CDR3 reads CSASRGVSGGASSYEQYF. The CDR3 nucleotides are TGCAGTGCTAGTCGCGGTGTTAGCGGGGGGGCTTCCTCCTACGAGCAGTACTTC.

The V and J genes are TRBV24-1 and TRBJ2-1, with D uncertain. Germline loops: CDR1 KGHDR, CDR2 SFDVKD. CDR3 length: 16 amino acids. V was cut by 2 bases and J by 4 bases, with 14 bases left in between. This chain's CDR3 is CATSDSRPRNYNEQFF. The CDR3 bases are TGTGCCACCAGTGATTCGAGACCGAGGAATTACAATGAGCAGTTCTTC.

This clone was picked up a small number of times. This chain joins TRBV5-6 and TRBJ2-7; 7 positions agree with TRBD1. The V gene's germline CDR1 is SGHDT and CDR2 YYEEEE. Trimming cost V 1 base and J 0 bases; bases outside gene matches: 7. The CDR3 has 16 residues. This CDR3 is CASSLLGRGSSYEQYF. The DNA of the CDR3 is TGTGCCAGCAGCTTGTTAGGCAGGGGGAGCTCCTACGAGCAGTACTTC. Drawing the rest from reference TRBV5-6 and TRBJ2-7, the complete variable domain is DAGVTQSPTHLIKTRGQQVTLRCSPKSGHDTVSWYQQALGQGPQFIFQYYEEEERQRGNFPDRFSGHQFPNYSSELNVNALLLGDSALYLCASSLLGRGSSYEQYFGPGTRLTVT.

This clone was observed a handful of times. V and J are TRBV6-6 and TRBJ1-1, with D unclear. The V gene lost 2 bases and the J gene lost 3 bases, with 10 bases spanning the gap. In germline, CDR1 is MNHNY, CDR2 SVGAGI (reference sequence). CDR3 length: 14 amino acids. The CDR3 nucleotides read TGTGCCAGCAGTTACAGAGATGCTTACACTGAAGCTTTCTTT. Amino acids: CASSYRDAYTEAFF.

As concerns this clone: Different DNA sequences within this sample yield the same CDR3. J is TRBJ2-3 and V is TRBV4-1, with D perhaps TRBD2 (6 bases). V lost 3 bases to trimming and J lost 2 bases, with 12 bases between them. Germline CDR1 and CDR2: MGHRA and YSYEKL. CDR3 length: 15 residues. The CDR3 DNA reads TGCGCCAGCAGCCATTCCCGGGACTTCACAGATACGCAGTATTTT. It yields the protein CASSHSRDFTDTQYF.

The J gene is TRBJ1-2, the V gene TRBV6-5; possible D gene TRBD1, 6 bases. The CDR3 contains 16 residues. The V end lost 2 bases, the J end lost 1 base, and 14 bases lay between the germline ends. Germline CDR1 reads MNHEY; CDR2 reads SVGAGI. The CDR3 nucleotides read TGTGCCAGCAGTTACGTGAAGGGGGAGATTAACTATGGCTACACCTTC. Translated, it gives CASSYVKGEINYGYTF.

This chain joins TRBV30 and TRBJ1-1; unclear D gene. CDR1 is GTSNPN, CDR2 SVGIG, per germline (reference sequence). Trimming cost V 1 base and J 6 bases, with 6 bases left between them. The CDR3 length is 11 residues. The CDR3 DNA sequence: TGTGCCTGGAGTGGGGCAGCTGAAGCTTTCTTT. Protein: CAWSGAAEAFF.

This chain connects TRBV30 to TRBJ1-6; the D is unclear. CDR1 and CDR2 from the germline V gene are GTSNPN and SVGIG (reference sequence). V was cut by 4 bases and J by 6 bases, with 19 bases left in between. CDR3 length: 16 residues. The CDR3 DNA is TGTGCCTGGAAGGACGGCGGGAAAATTGGTAATTCACCCCTCCACTTT. This sequence encodes CAWKDGGKIGNSPLHF.

The table lists this clone with many counts. This chain links TRBV11-2 with TRBJ2-7, with 8 nucleotides matching TRBD2. The CDR3 loop spans 17 amino acids. Germline V gene sequence: CDR1 SGHAT, CDR2 FQNNGV. V shed 4 bases and J 4 bases; nucleotides not matched to a gene: 15. The CDR3 region is CASSSPGWLAGVYEQYF. For the CDR3, the DNA is TGTGCCAGCAGCTCCCCAGGGTGGCTAGCGGGCGTTTACGAGCAGTACTTC.

The gene calls are TRBV27 and TRBJ2-2; 9 bases agree with TRBD2. This CDR3 has 15 amino acids. Unmatched junction bases numbered 9, after V lost 11 bases and J lost 2 bases. Germline assignment: CDR1 MNHEY and CDR2 SMNVEV (reference sequence). The CDR3 DNA reads TGTGCCCGCGGGGGGGGTGGGGCTAACACCGGGGAGCTGTTTTTT. This translates into CARGGGGANTGELFF.

J is TRBJ2-7 and V is TRBV2; possible D gene TRBD1, 5 bases. CDR1 and CDR2 (germline): SNHLY, FYNNEI. The CDR3 has 12 residues. With 5 bases removed from V and 3 bases from J, the gap between germline ends came to 8 bases. CDR3 coding DNA: TGTGCCAGCAGTCCCCAGGGCTACGAGCAGTACTTC. Its translation is CASSPQGYEQYF.

V is TRBV19 and J is TRBJ2-7; a weak D match, TRBD1 (5 bases). Trimming left V 1 base short and J 4 bases short, with 11 bases between. Germline loops: CDR1 LNHDA, CDR2 SQIVND (reference sequence). The CDR3 totals 14 residues. The CDR3 DNA follows: TGTGCCAGTAGTATAGGAGGACAAAGATACGAGCAGTACTTC. Its translation is CASSIGGQRYEQYF.

The genes are TRBV15 and TRBJ1-1; the D gene is possibly TRBD1 (5 bases). The ends were cut back, 0 bases at V and 10 bases at J, with 12 bases in the middle. CDR3 length: 13 amino acids. The germline V gene encodes CDR1 LNHNV and CDR2 YYDKDF (reference sequence). This CDR3 is CATSRDRAGGAFF. The CDR3 DNA sequence: TGTGCCACCAGCAGAGATAGAGCGGGGGGAGCTTTCTTT.

The V gene is TRBV18, the J gene TRBJ1-1; no reliable D call. Germline assignment: CDR1 KGHSH and CDR2 LQKENI. Deletions cut 1 base from V and 0 bases from J, with 15 bases between. This CDR3 has 17 amino acids. CDR3 in DNA: TGTGCCAGCTCACCACAGTCCCTATCGGTACTGAACACTGAAGCTTTCTTT. This translates into CASSPQSLSVLNTEAFF. Combining the CDR3 with reference TRBV18 and TRBJ1-1 gives the whole variable domain NAGVMQNPRHLVRRRGQEARLRCSPMKGHSHVYWYRQLPEEGLKFMVYLQKENIIDESGMPKERFSAEFPKEGPSILRIQQVVRGDSAAYFCASSPQSLSVLNTEAFFGQGTRLTVV.

V gene TRBV10-3 combines with J gene TRBJ1-2, with D perhaps TRBD1 (5 bases). The V and J ends lost 10 bases and 5 bases respectively, with 20 bases between them. CDR1 and CDR2 from the germline V gene are ENHRY and SYGVKD. This CDR3 comprises 14 residues. Written as DNA, the CDR3 is TGTGCCACCGTCTCAGGGTGGCCCGGGTATGGCTACACCTTC. It codes for CATVSGWPGYGYTF.

This clone has just a few counts. The chain is built from TRBV27 and TRBJ2-7, with no clear D. V lost 5 bases to trimming and J lost 0 bases, with 11 bases between them. CDR3 size: 14 residues. Germline V lookup: CDR1 MNHEY, CDR2 SMNVEV (reference sequence). The DNA of the CDR3 is TGTGCCAGCAGTCCCTTAAGGAGCTCCTACGAGCAGTACTTC. It is translated as CASSPLRSSYEQYF.

V is TRBV7-8 and J is TRBJ1-1; D not certain. Looked up from germline, CDR1 is SGHVS and CDR2 is FQNEAQ. Deletions cut 5 bases from V and 2 bases from J, with 24 bases between. CDR3 length: 18 amino acids. In DNA, the CDR3 is TGTGCCAGCAGCCCCCGGCCTGAACTCCTAGTAAAAAACACTGAAGCTTTCTTT. It encodes CASSPRPELLVKNTEAFF.

The sample holds a few counts of this clone. The genes are TRBV27 and TRBJ1-5; possibly TRBD1 for D (6 bases). This CDR3 has 13 amino acids. In germline, CDR1 is MNHEY, CDR2 SMNVEV (reference sequence). V was shortened by 3 bases and J by 7 bases, with 10 bases between the two germline ends. The CDR3: CASSLGGLQPQHF. The CDR3 DNA follows: TGTGCCAGCAGTTTGGGGGGGCTCCAGCCCCAGCATTTT.

V usage is TRBV6-4 and J usage is TRBJ2-1; 9 nucleotides align to TRBD2. The junction had 6 bases not matched to a gene; V was cut back by 4 bases and J by 5 bases. CDR3 length: 15 amino acids. CDR1 and CDR2 (germline): MRHNA, SNTAGT. The CDR3, as DNA: TGTGCCAGCAGTGCCATTAGCGGGGGAAACAATGAGCAGTTCTTC. This translates into CASSAISGGNNEQFF.

The chain has TRBV27 and TRBJ1-1; D is possibly TRBD1 (6 bases). The V gene's germline CDR1 is MNHEY and CDR2 SMNVEV (reference sequence). Trimming removed 6 bases at V and 1 base at J, with 12 bases between. The CDR3 contains 14 residues. CDR3: CASSQTGWNTEAFF. CDR3 nucleotides: TGTGCCAGCAGCCAGACAGGCTGGAACACTGAAGCTTTCTTT.

This clone appeared a few times. The rearrangement uses TRBV2 and TRBJ2-1; 10 nucleotides line up with TRBD1. V was clipped by 6 bases and J by 8 bases; unmatched bases: 7. CDR1 and CDR2 (germline): SNHLY, FYNNEI. The CDR3 totals 14 residues. The CDR3 nucleotides read TGTGCCAGCAGCCGGGACAGGGGAGTCGATGAGCAGTTCTTC. Protein: CASSRDRGVDEQFF.

This clone was counted between two and nine times. This chain links TRBV29-1 with TRBJ1-2; D may be TRBD1 (6 bases). V was pared by 4 bases and J by 3 bases, with 24 bases between. The CDR3 loop spans 17 amino acids. Germline loops: CDR1 SQVTM, CDR2 ANQGSEA. In nucleotides, the CDR3 is TGCAGCGTTGGGTCCGGAGCGGCCCACAGGGTCGACTATGGCTACACCTTC. Its translation is CSVGSGAAHRVDYGYTF.

The V and J genes are TRBV3-1 (or the pseudogene TRBV3-2) and TRBJ2-2; 7 bases line up with TRBD1. CDR1 and CDR2 from the germline V gene are LGHDT and YNNKEL (reference sequence). The trim removed 4 bases at V and 1 base at J, leaving 6 bases unmatched. This CDR3 contains 16 residues. CDR3 DNA: TGTGCCAGCAGCCTTACGGGACAGAAGAACACCGGGGAGCTGTTTTTT. Protein: CASSLTGQKNTGELFF.

CDR3 loop: CASRGQGGNEQFF. In DNA form, the CDR3 reads TGTGCCAGCAGGGGACAGGGGGGAAATGAGCAGTTCTTC. The V and J genes are TRBV6-5 and TRBJ2-1; 11 bases map to TRBD1. This CDR3 is built from 13 residues. The germline V gene encodes CDR1 MNHEY and CDR2 SVGAGI. With 6 bases clipped from V and 7 bases from J, the junction kept 2 bases outside the gene matches.

The genes are TRBV7-2 and TRBJ2-1; TRBD1 matches at 7 bases. The CDR3 extends over 15 amino acids. V shed 6 bases, J shed 2 bases, and the junction held 7 bases outside the gene matches. Per the germline V gene, CDR1 is SGHTA and CDR2 is FQGNSA. CDR3 in DNA: TGTGCCAGCAGACGGACAGGAGGACCCTACAATGAGCAGTTCTTC. Translation gives CASRRTGGPYNEQFF.

This clone was recorded a few times. The chain carries TRBV10-1 and TRBJ2-1; TRBD1 matches 9 bases. J was trimmed by 5 bases and V by 3 bases; bases with no gene match: 5. CDR1 and CDR2 (germline): WNHNN, SYGVQD (reference sequence). The CDR3 has 15 residues. CDR3 sequence: CASSDLGQGNNEQFF. CDR3 in DNA: TGCGCCAGCAGTGATCTGGGACAGGGCAACAATGAGCAGTTCTTC.

This clone was detected only a few times. The J gene is TRBJ2-7, the V gene TRBV6-5; D possibly corresponds to TRBD1 (6 bases). Trimming shortened V by 7 bases and J by 3 bases, and 19 bases separated the two germline ends. This CDR3 has 15 residues. The germline CDR1 and CDR2 sequences are MNHEY and SVGAGI. The CDR3, as DNA: TGTGCCAGCAATCCCCGGGACAATCCCGGCTACGAGCAGTACTTC. Its translation is CASNPRDNPGYEQYF.

V and J are TRBV18 and TRBJ2-7, with D unresolved. The CDR3 runs 12 residues. The germline V gene encodes CDR1 KGHSH and CDR2 LQKENI. V was trimmed by 3 bases and J by 5 bases, leaving 8 bases between them. The CDR3 is CASSPGGHEQYF. The CDR3, as DNA: TGTGCCAGCTCACCCGGCGGCCACGAGCAGTACTTC.